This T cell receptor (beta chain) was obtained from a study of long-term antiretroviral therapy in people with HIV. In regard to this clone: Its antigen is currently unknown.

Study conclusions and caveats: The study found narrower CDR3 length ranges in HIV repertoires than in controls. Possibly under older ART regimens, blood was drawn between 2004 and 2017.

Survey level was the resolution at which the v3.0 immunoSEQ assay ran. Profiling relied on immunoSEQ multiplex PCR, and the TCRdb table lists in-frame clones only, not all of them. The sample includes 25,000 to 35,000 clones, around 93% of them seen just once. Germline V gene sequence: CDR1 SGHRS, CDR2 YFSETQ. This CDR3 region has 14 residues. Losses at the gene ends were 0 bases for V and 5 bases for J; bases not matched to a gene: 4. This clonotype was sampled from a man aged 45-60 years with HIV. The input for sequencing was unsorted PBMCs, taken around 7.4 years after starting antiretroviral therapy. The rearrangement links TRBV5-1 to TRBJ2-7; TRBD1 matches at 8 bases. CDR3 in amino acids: CASSLGTGKNEQYF. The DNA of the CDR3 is TGCGCCAGCAGCTTGGGGACAGGGAAAAACGAGCAGTACTTC.